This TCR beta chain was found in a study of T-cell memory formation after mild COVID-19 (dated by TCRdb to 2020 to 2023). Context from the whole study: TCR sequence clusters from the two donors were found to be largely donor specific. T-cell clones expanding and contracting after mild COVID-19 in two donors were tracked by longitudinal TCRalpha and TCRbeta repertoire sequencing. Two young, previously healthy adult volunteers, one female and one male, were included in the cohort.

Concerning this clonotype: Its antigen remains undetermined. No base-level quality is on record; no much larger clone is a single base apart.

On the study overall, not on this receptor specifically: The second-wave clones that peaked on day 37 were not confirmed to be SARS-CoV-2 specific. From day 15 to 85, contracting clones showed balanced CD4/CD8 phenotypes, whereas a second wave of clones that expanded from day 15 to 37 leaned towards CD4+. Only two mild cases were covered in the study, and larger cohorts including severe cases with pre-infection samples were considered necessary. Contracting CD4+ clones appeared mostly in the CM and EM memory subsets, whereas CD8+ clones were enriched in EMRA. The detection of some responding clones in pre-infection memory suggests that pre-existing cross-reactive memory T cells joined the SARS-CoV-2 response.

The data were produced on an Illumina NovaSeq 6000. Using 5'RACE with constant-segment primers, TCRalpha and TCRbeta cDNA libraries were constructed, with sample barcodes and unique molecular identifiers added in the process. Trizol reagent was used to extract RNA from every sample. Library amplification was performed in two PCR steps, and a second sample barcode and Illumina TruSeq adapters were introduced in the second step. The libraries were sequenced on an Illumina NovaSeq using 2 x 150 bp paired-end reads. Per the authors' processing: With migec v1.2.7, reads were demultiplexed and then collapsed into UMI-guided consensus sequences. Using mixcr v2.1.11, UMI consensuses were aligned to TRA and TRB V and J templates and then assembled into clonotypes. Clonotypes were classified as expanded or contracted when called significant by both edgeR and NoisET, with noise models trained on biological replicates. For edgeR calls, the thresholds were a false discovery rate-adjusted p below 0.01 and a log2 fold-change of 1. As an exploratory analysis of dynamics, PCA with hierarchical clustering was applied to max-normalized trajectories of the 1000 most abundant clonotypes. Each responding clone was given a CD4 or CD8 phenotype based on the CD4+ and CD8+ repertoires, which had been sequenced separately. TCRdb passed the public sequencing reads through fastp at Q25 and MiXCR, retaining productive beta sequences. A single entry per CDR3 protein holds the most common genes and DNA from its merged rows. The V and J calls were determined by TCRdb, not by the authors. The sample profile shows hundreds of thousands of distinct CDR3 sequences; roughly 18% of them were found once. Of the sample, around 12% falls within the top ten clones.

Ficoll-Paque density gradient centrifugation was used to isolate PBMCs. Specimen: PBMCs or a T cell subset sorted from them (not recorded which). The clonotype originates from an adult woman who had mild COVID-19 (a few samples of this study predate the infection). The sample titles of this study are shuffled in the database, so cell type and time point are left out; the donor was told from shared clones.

The DNA is TGTGCCAGCAGCGTATCCCTAGCGGGAGGATTGTCAGATACGCAGTATTTT. Its translation reads: CASSVSLAGGLSDTQYF. The rearranged segments are TRBV9 and TRBJ2-3, with 11 middle bases fitting TRBD2. Inclusive of the bounding cysteine and phenylalanine, the CDR3 is 17 residues long. The CDR3 DNA has 51 bases and is translated from base 1. V is cut back by 1 base and J by 4 bases, with 8 bases in the junction unmatched. CDR1 and CDR2 were assigned from the germline V gene as SGDLS and YYNGEE.